These 4 T cell receptor beta chains were sequenced from one sample in a study of cytomegalovirus exposure and HLA in healthy donors. The primer mix had 60 Vbeta and 13 Jbeta primers. Clones were read by immunoSEQ multiplex PCR, and TCRdb kept only the in-frame ones, dropping some. The sample consists of 150,000 to 200,000 clones, about 9% of them appearing once. The material sequenced was PBMCs. The receptors derive from a woman under 40 in good health and CMV-seropositive.

This clone was counted only a few times. This chain connects TRBV6-6 to TRBJ1-1; D is unresolved. Trimming removed 6 bases from V and 1 base from J, with 12 bases in between. The CDR3 spans 14 residues. Germline values: CDR1 MNHNY, CDR2 SVGAGI (reference sequence). Here the CDR3 reads CASSLAPKNTEAFF. DNA of the CDR3: TGTGCCAGCAGCTTAGCACCGAAGAACACTGAAGCTTTCTTT.

This clone appeared a few times. V usage is TRBV2 and J usage is TRBJ2-3; no clear D gene. The CDR3 sequence is 11 residues long. V lost 8 bases and J lost 4, with 7 bases in between. CDR1 SNHLY and CDR2 FYNNEI come from the germline V gene. The CDR3 DNA reads TGTGCCAGCTCCCAGGCAGATACGCAGTATTTT. Translated, it gives CASSQADTQYF.

In this sample, this clone turned up a few times. The genes are TRBV29-1 and TRBJ1-1; 7 bases are a match to TRBD1. The CDR3 loop spans 14 amino acids. The germline V gene encodes CDR1 SQVTM and CDR2 ANQGSEA. In DNA, the CDR3 is TGCAGTTCGGGGAAGGGGGCCGCGAACACTGAAGCTTTCTTT. Translating it yields CSSGKGAANTEAFF. The full variable domain, in which reference TRBV29-1 and TRBJ1-1 provide the parts outside the CDR3, is SAVISQKPSRDICQRGTSLTIQCQVDSQVTMMFWYRQQPGQSLTLIATANQGSEATYESGFVIDKFPISRPNLTFSTLTVSNMSPEDSSIYLCSSGKGAANTEAFFGQGTRLTVV.

The CDR3 DNA is TGCGCCAGCAGCTTGGCCAGCGGGAGACAAGAGACCCAGTACTTC. Amino acids: CASSLASGRQETQYF. The V call is TRBV5-1, the J call TRBJ2-5; the match to TRBD2 covers 8 bases. CDR1 is SGHRS, CDR2 YFSETQ, per germline. The CDR3 is 15 amino acids. V was pared by 0 bases and J by 2 bases, with 3 bases of the junction left unmatched.